This T cell receptor (beta chain) was sequenced for a study of T cell responses to AZD1222 COVID-19 vaccine. Study as a whole: Recipients boosted at about 4 weeks or about 12 weeks are pooled. The study, taken as a whole, reports: No day 14 peak samples; only post-peak repertoires were characterized. The donors showed a predominance of white British ancestry and of females, with possible underestimation of clonal diversity. Receipt of two AZD1222 doses was followed by a rise in Spike-specific TCR breadth and depth.

Some clones are missing from TCRdb's copy, which holds only in-frame ones; the method was immunoSEQ multiplex PCR. Here the sample spans over 150,000 clones, roughly 92% being singletons. Details on this clone: Its antigen is still unknown.

Germline V gene data show CDR1 as LNHDA and CDR2 as SQIVND (reference sequence). The CDR3 extends over 14 amino acids. V gave up 4 bases and J gave up 9 bases, with 16 bases separating them. Sequencing was performed on peripheral blood, taken on day 0 of AZD1222 vaccination. The V call is TRBV19, the J call TRBJ1-5; D call uncertain. The source is an adult in good health. As DNA, the CDR3 is TGTGCCAGTAGTACGGAAGACACGGCTTGGCCCCAGCATTTT. This encodes CASSTEDTAWPQHF.